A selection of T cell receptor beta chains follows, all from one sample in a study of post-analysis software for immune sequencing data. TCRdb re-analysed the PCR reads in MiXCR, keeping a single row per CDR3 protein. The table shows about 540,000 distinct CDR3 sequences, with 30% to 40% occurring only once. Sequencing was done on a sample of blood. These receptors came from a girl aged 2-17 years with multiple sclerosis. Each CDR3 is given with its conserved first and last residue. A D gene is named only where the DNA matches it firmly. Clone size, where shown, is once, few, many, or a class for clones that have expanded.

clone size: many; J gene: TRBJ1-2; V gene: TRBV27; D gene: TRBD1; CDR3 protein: CASSPDRDNYGYTF; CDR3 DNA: TGTGCCAGCAGTCCGGACAGGGATAACTATGGCTACACCTTC
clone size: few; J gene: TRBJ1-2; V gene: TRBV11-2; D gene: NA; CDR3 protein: CASSLGSRYGYTF; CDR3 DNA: TGTGCCAGCAGCTTAGGATCCCGCTATGGCTACACCTTC
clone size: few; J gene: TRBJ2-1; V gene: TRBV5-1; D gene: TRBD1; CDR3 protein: CASSHYPAGQGNNEQFF; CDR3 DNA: TGCGCCAGCAGCCATTACCCGGCGGGACAGGGAAACAATGAGCAGTTCTTC
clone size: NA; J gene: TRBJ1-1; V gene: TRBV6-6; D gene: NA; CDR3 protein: CASSYEGAEDTEAFF; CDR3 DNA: TGTGCCAGCAGTTACGAAGGGGCGGAGGACACTGAAGCTTTCTTT
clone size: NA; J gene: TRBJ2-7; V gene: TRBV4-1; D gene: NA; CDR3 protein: CASSQWRGRAYEQYF; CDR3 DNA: TGCGCCAGCAGCCAGTGGAGGGGCAGAGCCTACGAGCAGTACTTC
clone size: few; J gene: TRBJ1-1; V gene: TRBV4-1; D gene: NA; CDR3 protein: CASSQVGLKNTEAFF; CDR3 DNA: TGCGCCAGCAGCCAAGTGGGCCTCAAAAACACTGAAGCTTTCTTT
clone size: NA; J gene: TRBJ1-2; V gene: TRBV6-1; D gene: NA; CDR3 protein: CASLEVENYGYTF; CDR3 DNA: TGTGCCAGCTTAGAGGTGGAAAACTATGGCTACACCTTC
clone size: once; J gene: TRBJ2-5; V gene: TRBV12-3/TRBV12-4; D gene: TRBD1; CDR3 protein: CASSLEQGTGETQYF; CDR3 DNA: TGTGCCAGCAGTTTAGAACAGGGGACGGGAGAGACCCAGTACTTC
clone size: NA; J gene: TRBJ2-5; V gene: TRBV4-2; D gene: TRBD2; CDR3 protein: CASSQDPTSGETQYF; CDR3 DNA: TGTGCCAGCAGCCAAGACCCGACTAGCGGGGAGACCCAGTACTTC
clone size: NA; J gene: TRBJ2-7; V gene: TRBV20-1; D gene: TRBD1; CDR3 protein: CSARGFQGAAYEQYF; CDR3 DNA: TGCAGTGCTAGAGGATTTCAGGGGGCCGCCTACGAGCAGTACTTC
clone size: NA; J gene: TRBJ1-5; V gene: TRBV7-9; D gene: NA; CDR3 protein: CASSSPAGQGIYQPQHF; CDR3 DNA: TGTGCCAGCAGCTCCCCAGCGGGGCAGGGTATATATCAGCCCCAGCATTTT
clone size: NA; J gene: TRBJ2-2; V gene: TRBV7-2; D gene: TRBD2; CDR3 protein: CASSLGFGGAQRGELFF; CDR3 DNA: TGTGCCAGCAGCCTTGGGTTCGGGGGGGCTCAAAGAGGGGAGCTGTTTTTT
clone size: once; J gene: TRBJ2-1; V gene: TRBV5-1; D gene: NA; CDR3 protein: CASSLGAYPSSYNEQFF; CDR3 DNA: TGCGCCAGCAGCTTGGGGGCGTATCCTAGCTCCTACAATGAGCAGTTCTTC
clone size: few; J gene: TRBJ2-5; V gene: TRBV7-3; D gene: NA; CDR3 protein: CASSLTANQETQYF; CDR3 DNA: TGTGCCAGCAGCTTAACGGCTAACCAAGAGACCCAGTACTTC
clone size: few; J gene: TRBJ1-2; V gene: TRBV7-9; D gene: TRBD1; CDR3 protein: CASGRGVNYGYTF; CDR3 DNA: TGTGCCAGCGGCAGGGGGGTCAACTATGGCTACACCTTC
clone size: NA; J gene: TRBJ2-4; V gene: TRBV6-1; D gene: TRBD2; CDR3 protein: CASSSGIAKNIQYF; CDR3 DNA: TGTGCCAGCTCCAGCGGGATAGCCAAAAACATTCAGTACTTC
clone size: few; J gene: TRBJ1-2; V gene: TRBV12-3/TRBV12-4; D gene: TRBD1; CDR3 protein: CASSSPLTGFNYGYTF; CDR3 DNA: TGTGCCAGCAGCTCACCCCTGACAGGGTTTAACTATGGCTACACCTTC
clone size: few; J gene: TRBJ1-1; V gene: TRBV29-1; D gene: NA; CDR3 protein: CSVEKGAGTEAFF; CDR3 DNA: TGCAGCGTTGAGAAGGGAGCGGGCACTGAAGCTTTCTTT
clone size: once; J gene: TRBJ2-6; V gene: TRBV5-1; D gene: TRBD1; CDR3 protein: CASSLVGTGNGANVLTF; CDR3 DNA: TGCGCCAGCAGCTTGGTCGGGACAGGGAACGGGGCCAACGTCCTGACTTTC
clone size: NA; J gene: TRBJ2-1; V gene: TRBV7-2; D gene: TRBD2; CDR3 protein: CASSLGGAGNEHFF; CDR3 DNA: TGTGCCAGCAGCCTCGGGGGGGCCGGGAATGAGCACTTCTTC
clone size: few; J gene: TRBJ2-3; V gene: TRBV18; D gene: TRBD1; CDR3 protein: CASSPPYRGLYTDTQYF; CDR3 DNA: TGTGCCAGCTCACCACCGTACAGGGGGCTATATACAGATACGCAGTATTTT
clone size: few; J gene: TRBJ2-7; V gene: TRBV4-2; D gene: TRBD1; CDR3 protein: CASSQLSQGPSYEQYF; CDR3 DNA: TGTGCCAGCAGCCAACTGTCACAGGGGCCATCCTACGAGCAGTACTTC
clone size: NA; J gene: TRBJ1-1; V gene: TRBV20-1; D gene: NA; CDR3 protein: CSESGLGVMNTEAFF; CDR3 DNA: TGCAGTGAGAGCGGGTTGGGCGTGATGAACACTGAAGCTTTCTTT
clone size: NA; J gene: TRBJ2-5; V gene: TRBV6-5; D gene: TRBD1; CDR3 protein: CASSWDRGRAETQYF; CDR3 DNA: TGTGCCAGCAGTTGGGACAGGGGGCGGGCGGAGACCCAGTACTTC
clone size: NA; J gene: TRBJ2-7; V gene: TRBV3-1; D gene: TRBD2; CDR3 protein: CASSHSGGNEQYF; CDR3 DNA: TGTGCCAGCAGCCACAGCGGGGGAAACGAGCAGTACTTC
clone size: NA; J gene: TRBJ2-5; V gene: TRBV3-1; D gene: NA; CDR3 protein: CASSQGIRPETQYF; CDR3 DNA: TGTGCCAGCAGCCAAGGCATACGGCCGGAGACCCAGTACTTC
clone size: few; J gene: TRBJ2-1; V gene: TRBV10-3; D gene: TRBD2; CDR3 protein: CAVRPAGESYNEQFF; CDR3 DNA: TGTGCCGTCAGGCCAGCGGGGGAGAGCTACAATGAGCAGTTCTTC
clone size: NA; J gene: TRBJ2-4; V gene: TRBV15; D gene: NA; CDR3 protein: CATSRDRENIQYF; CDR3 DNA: TGTGCCACCAGCAGGGACAGAGAAAACATTCAGTACTTC
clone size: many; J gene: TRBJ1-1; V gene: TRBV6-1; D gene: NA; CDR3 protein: CASSDGLVNTEAFF; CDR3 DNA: TGTGCCAGCAGTGACGGGTTGGTGAACACTGAAGCTTTCTTT
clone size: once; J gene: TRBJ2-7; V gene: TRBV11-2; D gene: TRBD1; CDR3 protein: CASSRTGKSYEQYF; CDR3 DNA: TGTGCCAGCAGTCGGACAGGGAAGTCCTACGAGCAGTACTTC
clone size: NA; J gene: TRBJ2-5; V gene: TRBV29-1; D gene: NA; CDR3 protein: CSVGGRLRRETQYF; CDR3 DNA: TGCAGCGTTGGAGGTAGACTGCGGAGGGAGACCCAGTACTTC
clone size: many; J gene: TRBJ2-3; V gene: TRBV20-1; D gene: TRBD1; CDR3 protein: CSAMDRVLSTDTQYF; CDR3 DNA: TGCAGTGCTATGGACAGGGTATTATCCACAGATACGCAGTATTTT
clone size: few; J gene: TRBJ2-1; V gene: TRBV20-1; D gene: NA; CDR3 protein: CSAEVNEQFF; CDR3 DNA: TGCAGTGCCGAGGTCAATGAGCAGTTCTTC
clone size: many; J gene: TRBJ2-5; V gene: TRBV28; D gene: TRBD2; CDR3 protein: CASGGLAGILMIQTQYF; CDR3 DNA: TGTGCCAGTGGTGGACTAGCGGGGATCTTGATGATTCAGACCCAGTACTTC
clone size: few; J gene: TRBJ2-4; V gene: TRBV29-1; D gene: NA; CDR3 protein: CSVEDQAEYF; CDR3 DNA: TGCAGCGTTGAAGACCAGGCGGAGTACTTC
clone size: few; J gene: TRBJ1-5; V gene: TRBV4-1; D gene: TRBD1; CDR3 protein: CASSQGSTGQGNQPQHF; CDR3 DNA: TGCGCCAGCAGCCAAGGTAGTACGGGACAGGGCAATCAGCCCCAGCATTTT
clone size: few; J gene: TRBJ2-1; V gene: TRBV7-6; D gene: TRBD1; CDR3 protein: CASSFPGTGGGNEQFF; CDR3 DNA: TGTGCCAGCAGCTTCCCTGGGACAGGGGGGGGCAATGAGCAGTTCTTC
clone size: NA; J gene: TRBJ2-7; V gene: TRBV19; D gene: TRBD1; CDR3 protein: CASSPAGTGPYEQYF; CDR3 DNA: TGTGCCAGTAGTCCGGCAGGGACAGGGCCCTACGAGCAGTACTTC
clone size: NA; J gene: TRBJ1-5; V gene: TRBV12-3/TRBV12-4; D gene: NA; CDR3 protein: CASSLGSGIHNQPQHF; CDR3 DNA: TGTGCCAGCAGTTTAGGGTCAGGGATCCACAATCAGCCCCAGCATTTT
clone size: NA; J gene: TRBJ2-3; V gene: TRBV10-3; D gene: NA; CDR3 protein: CAIGGLKVASTDTQYF; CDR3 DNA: TGTGCCATCGGGGGACTGAAAGTGGCTAGCACAGATACGCAGTATTTT
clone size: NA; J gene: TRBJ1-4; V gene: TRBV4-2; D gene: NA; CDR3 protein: CASSQGWEWQEKLFF; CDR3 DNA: TGTGCCAGCAGCCAAGGCTGGGAGTGGCAAGAAAAACTGTTTTTT
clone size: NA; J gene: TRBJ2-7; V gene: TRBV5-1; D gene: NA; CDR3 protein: CASSSGTLLSYEQYF; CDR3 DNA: TGCGCCAGCAGCTCCGGGACACTTCTCTCCTACGAGCAGTACTTC
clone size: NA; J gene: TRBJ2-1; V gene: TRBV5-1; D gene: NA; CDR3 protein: CASSSDWISYNEQFF; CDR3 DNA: TGCGCCAGCAGTTCAGACTGGATATCCTACAATGAGCAGTTCTTC
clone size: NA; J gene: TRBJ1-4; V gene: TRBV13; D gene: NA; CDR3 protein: CASTPGRGTAATNEKLFF; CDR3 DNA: TGTGCCAGCACCCCGGGCCGGGGGACGGCCGCAACTAATGAAAAACTGTTTTTT
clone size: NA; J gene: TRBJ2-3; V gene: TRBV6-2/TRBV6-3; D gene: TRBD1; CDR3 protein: CASSDRGPSDTQYF; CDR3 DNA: TGTGCCAGCAGCGACAGGGGGCCCTCAGATACGCAGTATTTT
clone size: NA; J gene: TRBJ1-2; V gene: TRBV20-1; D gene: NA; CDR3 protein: CSARDLGPNGGYTF; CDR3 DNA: TGCAGTGCTAGAGATCTTGGTCCAAACGGTGGCTACACCTTC
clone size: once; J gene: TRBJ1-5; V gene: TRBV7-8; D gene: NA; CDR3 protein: CASSLREGNQPQHF; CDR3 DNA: TGTGCCAGCAGCTTAAGGGAGGGGAACCAGCCCCAGCATTTT
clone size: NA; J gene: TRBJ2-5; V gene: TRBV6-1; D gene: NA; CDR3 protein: CASSKVGGQGTQYF; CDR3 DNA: TGTGCCAGCAGTAAGGTGGGAGGCCAAGGGACCCAGTACTTC
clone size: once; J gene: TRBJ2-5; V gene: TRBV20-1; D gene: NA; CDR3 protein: CSAREGGGGQETQYF; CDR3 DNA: TGCAGTGCTAGGGAGGGAGGTGGGGGCCAAGAGACCCAGTACTTC
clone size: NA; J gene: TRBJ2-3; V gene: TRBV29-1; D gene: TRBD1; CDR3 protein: CSVTGQGGDVQYF; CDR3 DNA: TGCAGCGTGACCGGACAGGGGGGGGATGTGCAGTATTTT
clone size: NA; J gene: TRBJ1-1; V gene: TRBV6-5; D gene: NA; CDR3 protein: CASSLVLGTEAFF; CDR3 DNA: TGTGCCAGCAGTTTGGTGTTAGGCACTGAAGCTTTCTTT
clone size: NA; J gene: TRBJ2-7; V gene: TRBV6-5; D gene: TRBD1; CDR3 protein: CASSYSRGQGPLQYF; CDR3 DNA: TGTGCCAGCAGTTACTCGAGAGGACAGGGACCTTTGCAGTACTTC
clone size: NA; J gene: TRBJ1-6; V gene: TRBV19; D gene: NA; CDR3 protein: CASSARKSSYNSPLHF; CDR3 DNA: TGCGCCAGTAGTGCCCGGAAAAGCTCCTATAATTCACCCCTCCACTTT
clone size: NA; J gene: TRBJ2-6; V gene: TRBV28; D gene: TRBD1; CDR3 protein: CASSRRTGGAPGANVLTF; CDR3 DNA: TGTGCCAGCAGTCGGAGGACAGGGGGCGCCCCTGGGGCCAACGTCCTGACTTTC
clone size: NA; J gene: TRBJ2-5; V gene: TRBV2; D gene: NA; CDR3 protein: CASISGTRETQYF; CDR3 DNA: TGTGCCAGCATATCTGGGACTCGGGAGACCCAGTACTTC
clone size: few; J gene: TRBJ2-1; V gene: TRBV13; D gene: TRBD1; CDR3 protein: CASRETGTGGDEQFF; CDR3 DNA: TGTGCCAGCAGAGAAACCGGGACAGGGGGCGATGAGCAGTTCTTC
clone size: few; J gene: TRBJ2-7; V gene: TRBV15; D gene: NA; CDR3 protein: CATSREPLGLSYEQYF; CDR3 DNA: TGTGCCACCAGCAGAGAGCCATTAGGGTTATCCTACGAGCAGTACTTC